Shown below are 12 T cell receptor beta chains from a single sample sequenced in a study of naive and memory T cell subsets. Reverse transcription of blood and skin TCR RNA was primed at alpha and beta constant regions. One entry per CDR3 protein, called by TCRdb with MiXCR from the 5' RACE reads. The sample carries tens of thousands of distinct CDR3 sequences, about 4% recorded once. RNA was extracted from approximately 2.4 ml of whole blood of healthy adults. The receptors were gathered from a male donor in good health.

This clonotype has ten or more counts. The junction does not match germline at one end; this may be a read error. The rearrangement links TRBV11-1 to TRBJ2-3, with 13 bases that match TRBD2. Germline CDR1 SGHAT, CDR2 FQDESV (reference sequence). The CDR3 has 18 amino acids. The CDR3 coding sequence is TGTGCCAGCAGCCCAACCCCGAGGACTAGCGGGAGCAAAGATACGCAGTATTTT. Translated: CASSPTPRTSGSKDTQYF.

By frequency in the sample, this clonotype is medium-sized. The chain is built from TRBV12-3 or TRBV12-4 and TRBJ1-1, with D maybe TRBD1 (5 bases). This CDR3 contains 14 residues. The V end was cut by 5 bases, the J end by 1 base, with 11 bases between. Here the CDR3 reads CASSLGTSNTEAFF. The CDR3 DNA reads TGTGCCAGCAGTCTAGGGACGTCGAACACTGAAGCTTTCTTT.

This clonotype was counted many times. J is TRBJ2-7 and V is TRBV3-1; possible D gene TRBD2, 6 bases. The CDR3 length is 13 residues. Germline CDR1 reads LGHDT; CDR2 reads YNNKEL (reference sequence). V dropped 3 bases and J dropped 0 bases, with 6 bases sitting between them. CDR3 in DNA: TGTGCCAGCAGCCAGCGGGGCTCCTACGAGCAGTACTTC. Protein: CASSQRGSYEQYF.

This clonotype was observed many times. V is TRBV6-1 and J is TRBJ2-7; perhaps TRBD1 as D (5 bases). From germline, CDR1 is MNHNS and CDR2 SASEGT. This CDR3 has 13 residues. Trimming cost V 6 bases and J 3 bases, with 12 bases left between them. In nucleotides, the CDR3 is TGTGCCAGCAGGGACCCGGACAACTACGAGCAGTACTTC. It translates to CASRDPDNYEQYF.

This clonotype was recorded many times. The V call is TRBV7-2, the J call TRBJ2-1; 10 bases are a match to TRBD2. Germline V gene sequence: CDR1 SGHTA, CDR2 FQGNSA. J gave up 4 bases and V 5 bases, and 8 bases lay outside the gene matches. This CDR3 comprises 16 residues. CDR3 in amino acids: CASSPSVAGGYNEQFF. CDR3 sequence (DNA): TGTGCCAGCAGCCCTAGTGTAGCGGGGGGTTACAATGAGCAGTTCTTC. Full variable domain (rest looked up from reference TRBV7-2 and TRBJ2-1): GAGVSQSPSNKVTEKGKDVELRCDPISGHTALYWYRQSLGQGLEFLIYFQGNSAPDKSGLPSDRFSAERTGGSVSTLTIQRTQQEDSAVYLCASSPSVAGGYNEQFFGPGTRLTVL.

This clonotype was seen many times. The chain carries TRBV4-1 and TRBJ2-5; D gene uncertain. Trimming took 1 base from V and 5 from J, leaving 14 bases between them. Germline V CDR1 and CDR2: MGHRA, YSYEKL. The CDR3 has 15 amino acids. CDR3 in amino acids: CASSQGPLMVETQYF. The CDR3 DNA follows: TGCGCCAGCAGCCAAGGACCCCTGATGGTTGAGACCCAGTACTTC.

This clonotype came up many times. The gene calls are TRBV3-1 and TRBJ2-4, with 8 bases identical to TRBD2. After removal of 1 base from V and 0 bases from J, the junction contained 14 bases not matched to a gene. This CDR3 contains 20 residues. The V gene's germline CDR1 is LGHDT and CDR2 YNNKEL (reference sequence). This CDR3 is CASSQGLLAAPTVAKNIQYF. The CDR3, as DNA: TGTGCCAGCAGCCAAGGTCTACTAGCGGCCCCGACGGTAGCCAAAAACATTCAGTACTTC.

Note on this clonotype: Just one base apart from a much larger clone, this may be a read error. This chain links TRBV7-2 with TRBJ2-3; maybe TRBD1 (5 bases). Looked up from germline, CDR1 is SGHTA and CDR2 is FQGNSA. CDR3 size: 11 residues. CDR3 sequence reads: CANSLQYRSEF. The CDR3 bases are TGTGCCAACAGCTTACAATACAGGTCAGAGTTT.

This clonotype was seen repeatedly, ten times or more. V usage is TRBV12-3 or TRBV12-4 and J usage is TRBJ2-2; possibly TRBD2 for D (5 bases). CDR3 length: 15 residues. The V end lost 7 bases, the J end lost 1 base, and 13 bases lay between the germline ends. The CDR3 loop reads CASTYRGLNTGELFF. The CDR3 nucleotides are TGTGCCAGCACCTACAGAGGGTTGAACACCGGGGAGCTGTTTTTT.

Many counts were recorded for this clonotype. This rearrangement joins TRBV12-3 or TRBV12-4 to TRBJ2-7, with D perhaps TRBD1 or TRBD2 (5 bases each). Trimming removed 6 bases from V and 4 bases from J, with 19 bases in between. The CDR3 has 15 residues. In nucleotides, the CDR3 is TGTGCCAGCAGACCCGGGGCGGAGGAAGGATACGAGCAGTACTTC. Protein sequence: CASRPGAEEGYEQYF.

This clonotype was detected ten times or more. This chain joins TRBV28 and TRBJ2-7; a possible D gene is TRBD2 (6 bases). From germline, CDR1 is MDHEN and CDR2 SYDVKM. This CDR3 is built from 15 residues. The ends were cut back, 4 bases at V and 1 base at J, with 14 bases in the middle. The chain's CDR3 is CASSSHGGTSYEQYF. The CDR3 DNA sequence: TGTGCCAGCAGTTCGCACGGGGGAACTTCCTACGAGCAGTACTTC.

This clonotype is categorized as medium-sized (0.01 to 0.1%). This chain joins TRBV7-9 and TRBJ1-5, with 7 bases lining up with TRBD1. The germline CDR1 and CDR2 sequences are SEHNR and FQNEAQ (reference sequence). After removal of 2 bases from V and 3 bases from J, the junction contained 4 bases not matched to a gene. The CDR3 covers 15 residues. DNA for the CDR3: TGTGCCAGCAGCTTATGGGACAGAGACAATCAGCCCCAGCATTTT. It encodes CASSLWDRDNQPQHF.